The 2 T cell receptor beta chains below were found in one sample sequenced in a study of blood T cell repertoires in COVID-19. The table came from immunoSEQ multiplex PCR; TCRdb's copy has only in-frame clones and leaves some out. Among fewer than 300,000 clones listed, roughly four fifths were seen once. The specimen was peripheral blood. These receptors originate from a person aged 70 to 85 with COVID-19, enrolled during active disease.

The J gene is TRBJ1-4, the V gene TRBV12-3 or TRBV12-4; D might be TRBD1 (6 bases). The V and J ends lost 8 bases and 8 bases respectively, with 12 bases between them. The CDR3 has 12 residues. CDR3 in DNA: TGTGCCAGCTCTAGTACAGGGGAAAAACTGTTTTTT. It translates to CASSSTGEKLFF.

The chain is built from TRBV29-1 and TRBJ1-2, with 9 positions matching TRBD1. The V and J ends lost 5 bases and 7 bases, in that order; junction bases with no gene match: 8. This CDR3 is built from 13 residues. CDR1 is SQVTM and CDR2 is ANQGSEA in the germline V gene. The CDR3, as DNA: TGCAGCGTTCGCCTCGGGACAGGGATTGGCTACACCTTC. As protein: CSVRLGTGIGYTF. Full variable domain (rest looked up from reference TRBV29-1 and TRBJ1-2): SAVISQKPSRDICQRGTSLTIQCQVDSQVTMMFWYRQQPGQSLTLIATANQGSEATYESGFVIDKFPISRPNLTFSTLTVSNMSPEDSSIYLCSVRLGTGIGYTFGSGTRLTVV.